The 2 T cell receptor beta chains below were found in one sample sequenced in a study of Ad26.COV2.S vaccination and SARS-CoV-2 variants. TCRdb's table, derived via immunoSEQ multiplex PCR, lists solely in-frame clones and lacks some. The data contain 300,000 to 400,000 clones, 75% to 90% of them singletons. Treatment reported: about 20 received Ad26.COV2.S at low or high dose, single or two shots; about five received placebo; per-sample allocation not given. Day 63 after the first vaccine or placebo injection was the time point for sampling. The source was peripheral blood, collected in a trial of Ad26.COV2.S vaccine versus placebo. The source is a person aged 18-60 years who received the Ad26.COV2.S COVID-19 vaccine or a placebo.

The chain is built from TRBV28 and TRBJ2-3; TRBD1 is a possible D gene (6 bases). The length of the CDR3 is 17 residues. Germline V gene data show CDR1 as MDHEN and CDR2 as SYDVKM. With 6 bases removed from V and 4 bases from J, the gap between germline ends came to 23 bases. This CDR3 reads CASRTHPGAGAADTQYF. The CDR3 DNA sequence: TGTGCCAGCAGAACACACCCTGGGGCAGGGGCCGCAGATACGCAGTATTTT.

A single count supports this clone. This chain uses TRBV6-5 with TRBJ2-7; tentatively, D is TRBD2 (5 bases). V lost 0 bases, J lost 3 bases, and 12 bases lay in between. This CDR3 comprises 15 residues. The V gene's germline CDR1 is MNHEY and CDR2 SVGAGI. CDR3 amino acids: CASSYSGSGGYEQYF. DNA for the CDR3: TGTGCCAGCAGTTACTCGGGGTCCGGAGGCTACGAGCAGTACTTC.